The 26 T cell receptor beta chains in this list originate from one sample, sequenced in a study of Ad26.COV2.S vaccination and SARS-CoV-2 variants. Data came from immunoSEQ multiplex PCR; TCRdb stores just in-frame clones and leaves some out. The table has over 400,000 clones, 92% seen once. Stated treatment: over 15 received Ad26.COV2.S at low or high dose, single or two shots; 5 received placebo; per-sample allocation not given. Sampling was performed 63 days after the first vaccine or placebo injection. The input for sequencing was peripheral blood, taken in a trial of Ad26.COV2.S vaccine versus placebo. The source is a person between 18 and 65 years old who received the Ad26.COV2.S COVID-19 vaccine or a placebo.

The chain carries TRBV28 and TRBJ2-7; tentatively, D is TRBD1 (5 bases). V lost 4 bases to trimming and J lost 3 bases, with 16 bases between them. CDR3 length equals 15 residues. Germline lookup yields CDR1 MDHEN and CDR2 SYDVKM. The DNA for the CDR3 is TGTGCCAGCAGTTATCTTGAGACAGCTTACTACGAGCAGTACTTC. It is translated as CASSYLETAYYEQYF.

The chain uses TRBV5-5 and TRBJ2-3; D not resolved. This CDR3 has 15 amino acids. V was pared by 4 bases and J by 0 bases, with 12 bases between. Germline V gives CDR1 SGHKS, CDR2 YYEKEE (reference sequence). CDR3: CASSLSPFSTDTQYF. CDR3 nucleotides: TGTGCCAGCAGCCTTTCCCCTTTTAGCACAGATACGCAGTATTTT.

This chain connects TRBV7-9 to TRBJ1-2, with 7 nucleotides matching TRBD1. The V gene's germline CDR1 is SEHNR and CDR2 FQNEAQ (reference sequence). The V segment lost 2 bases and the J segment 0 bases; nucleotides outside the gene matches: 6. CDR3 length: 16 residues. CDR3 sequence (DNA): TGTGCCAGCAGCTTATGGAGGGACAGAACTAACTATGGCTACACCTTC. Residues: CASSLWRDRTNYGYTF.

V gene TRBV19 combines with J gene TRBJ2-1, with TRBD2 matching 12 bases. The CDR3 is made up of 17 amino acids. CDR1 is LNHDA and CDR2 is SQIVND in the germline V gene (reference sequence). V was clipped by 0 bases and J by 14 bases; unmatched bases: 14. The CDR3 here is CASSIDLNVLAGGQEFF. The CDR3 bases are TGTGCCAGTAGTATAGATCTTAATGTACTAGCGGGGGGCCAGGAGTTCTTC.

This chain uses TRBV2 with TRBJ1-2; the D is unclear. Between the trimmed V and J ends, which lost 1 base and 12 bases, there was a span of 9 bases. The germline gives CDR1 SNHLY, CDR2 FYNNEI. The CDR3 is 11 amino acids. CDR3 residues: CASSEGGIDTF. The CDR3 DNA reads TGTGCCAGCAGTGAAGGTGGAATCGACACCTTC.

The rearrangement uses TRBV20-1 and TRBJ1-2, with a weak D call TRBD1 (5 bases). Germline V gene data show CDR1 as DFQATT and CDR2 as SNEGSKA (reference sequence). V was pared by 3 bases and J by 4 bases, with 9 bases between. CDR3 length: 12 residues. CDR3 bases: TGCAGTGCTAGTCAGGGTCCCTATGGCTACACCTTC. Translating it yields CSASQGPYGYTF.

V is TRBV5-1 and J is TRBJ2-7; 8 bases fit TRBD1. CDR3 length: 16 amino acids. Per the germline V gene, CDR1 is SGHRS and CDR2 is YFSETQ. V lost 0 bases to trimming and J lost 0 bases; unmatched junction nucleotides: 5. CDR3 protein: CASSLAGTGNSYEQYF. The CDR3 DNA reads as TGCGCCAGCAGCTTGGCCGGGACAGGCAACTCCTACGAGCAGTACTTC.

The chain couples TRBV7-2 to TRBJ2-1; D gene ambiguous. In germline, CDR1 is SGHTA, CDR2 FQGNSA. Trimming cost V 2 bases and J 0 bases, with 8 bases left between them. The CDR3 runs to 15 residues. The CDR3 is CASSLRLDSYNEQFF. CDR3 coding DNA: TGTGCCAGCAGCTTAAGGCTGGACTCCTACAATGAGCAGTTCTTC. The whole variable domain, remainder taken from reference TRBV7-2 and TRBJ2-1, is GAGVSQSPSNKVTEKGKDVELRCDPISGHTALYWYRQSLGQGLEFLIYFQGNSAPDKSGLPSDRFSAERTGGSVSTLTIQRTQQEDSAVYLCASSLRLDSYNEQFFGPGTRLTVL.

The rearrangement joins TRBV27 to TRBJ2-7; D possibly matches TRBD1 or TRBD2 (5 bases each). The germline CDR1 and CDR2 sequences are MNHEY and SMNVEV (reference sequence). The V and J ends lost 1 base and 2 bases respectively, with 12 bases between them. This CDR3 is 15 amino acids long. CDR3 in DNA: TGTGCCAGCAGTTTATTAGTCGGGGCACCCTACGAGCAGTACTTC. This sequence encodes CASSLLVGAPYEQYF.

The count of this clone is one. The chain links TRBV29-1 to TRBJ1-1; D is unresolved. Trimming removed 2 bases at V and 0 bases at J, with 13 bases between. CDR1 and CDR2 from the germline V gene are SQVTM and ANQGSEA. The CDR3 sequence is 15 residues long. CDR3 protein: CSVEPEGYMNTEAFF. CDR3 DNA sequence: TGCAGCGTTGAACCGGAGGGTTACATGAACACTGAAGCTTTCTTT.

This chain links TRBV7-2 with TRBJ2-4; 10 nucleotides align to TRBD1. The CDR3 totals 15 residues. V shed 3 bases, J shed 7 bases, and the junction held 6 bases outside the gene matches. Germline CDR1 reads SGHTA; CDR2 reads FQGNSA. The CDR3, as DNA: TGTGCCAGCAGCTTGCCGGACAGGGGGAGGAACATTCAGTACTTC. Translating it yields CASSLPDRGRNIQYF.

The chain couples TRBV14 to TRBJ2-7, with D tentatively TRBD2 (7 bases). Trimming took 6 bases from V and 1 from J, leaving 13 bases between them. CDR1 and CDR2 (germline): SGHDN, FVKESK. The CDR3 covers 14 residues. This chain's CDR3 is CASSYGGQSYEQYF. In DNA, the CDR3 is TGTGCCAGCAGTTACGGGGGGCAATCCTACGAGCAGTACTTC.

The chain couples TRBV9 to TRBJ2-3; no clear D. Germline V gene data show CDR1 as SGDLS and CDR2 as YYNGEE. V lost 0 bases and J 0 bases, leaving 5 bases between the germline ends. This CDR3 has 14 residues. The CDR3 spells CASSVADSTDTQYF. The DNA for the CDR3 is TGTGCCAGCAGCGTAGCGGATAGCACAGATACGCAGTATTTT.

The chain couples TRBV7-8 to TRBJ1-2; D is unclear. Germline V gene lookup returns CDR1 SGHVS and CDR2 FQNEAQ. CDR3 length: 13 amino acids. V was pared by 5 bases and J by 1 base, with 8 bases between. CDR3 sequence reads: CASSAGSNYGYTF. The DNA for the CDR3 is TGTGCCAGCAGCGCCGGGAGTAACTATGGCTACACCTTC.

The sample holds one count of this clone. This chain uses TRBV5-1 with TRBJ2-7; D call uncertain. CDR1 and CDR2 from the germline V gene are SGHRS and YFSETQ. Trimming cost V 2 bases and J 1 base, with 4 bases left between them. The CDR3 contains 12 residues. The CDR3: CASSFQSYEQYF. The CDR3 DNA reads as TGCGCCAGCAGCTTCCAGTCCTACGAGCAGTACTTC.

J is TRBJ1-2 and V is TRBV6-2 or TRBV6-3; a possible D gene is TRBD1 (5 bases). Germline values: CDR1 MNHEY, CDR2 SVGEGT. The CDR3 is made up of 16 amino acids. V was cut by 6 bases and J by 2 bases, with 19 bases left in between. The DNA of the CDR3 is TGTGCCAGCAGCTTCGCCCCCAAGACAGTGAACTATGGCTACACCTTC. This gives the protein CASSFAPKTVNYGYTF.

The V call is TRBV5-6, the J call TRBJ2-5; possibly TRBD1 for D (6 bases). Germline CDR1 is SGHDT and CDR2 is YYEEEE. The CDR3 spans 13 residues. The V gene lost 4 bases and the J gene lost 1 base, with 8 bases spanning the gap. The CDR3 sequence is CASSRDTQETQYF. Written as DNA, the CDR3 is TGTGCCAGCAGCAGGGACACCCAAGAGACCCAGTACTTC.

V is TRBV6-2 or TRBV6-3 and J is TRBJ2-7; 12 positions agree with TRBD2. CDR1 is MNHEY and CDR2 is SVGEGT in the germline V gene. This CDR3 is built from 17 residues. The V segment lost 2 bases and the J segment 2 bases; nucleotides outside the gene matches: 7. CDR3 sequence: CASSYRLAGAATYEQYF. The DNA of the CDR3 is TGTGCCAGCAGTTACCGACTAGCGGGGGCCGCCACCTACGAGCAGTACTTC.

The CDR3 protein is CAWSPDRVNYGYTF. CDR3 nucleotides: TGTGCCTGGAGTCCCGACAGAGTCAACTATGGCTACACCTTC. The chain employs TRBV30 and TRBJ1-2; tentatively, D is TRBD1 (5 bases). Trimming left V 2 bases short and J 2 bases short, with 12 bases between. This CDR3 is 14 amino acids long. Per germline, CDR1 GTSNPN and CDR2 SVGIG (reference sequence). Using reference TRBV30 and TRBJ1-2 for the parts outside the CDR3, the full variable domain is SQTIHQWPATLVQPVGSPLSLECTVEGTSNPNLYWYRQAAGRGLQLLFYSVGIGQISSEVPQNLSASRPQDRQFILSSKKLLLSDSGFYLCAWSPDRVNYGYTFGSGTRLTVV.

V gene TRBV4-3 combines with J gene TRBJ1-6; D ambiguous. The V gene's germline CDR1 is LGHNA and CDR2 YSLEER. The CDR3 is 17 amino acids. The V end lost 0 bases, the J end lost 0 bases, and 9 bases lay between the germline ends. CDR3 bases: TGCGCCAGCAGCCAAGATTCTTTGCGCTCCTATAATTCACCCCTCCACTTT. This codes for CASSQDSLRSYNSPLHF.

V usage is TRBV5-6 and J usage is TRBJ1-5; D is perhaps TRBD1 (6 bases). Germline V gene sequence: CDR1 SGHDT, CDR2 YYEEEE. The CDR3 runs 15 residues. V gave up 3 bases and J gave up 5 bases, with 15 bases separating them. The CDR3 sequence is CASSSTGTHYQPQHF. The CDR3 DNA sequence: TGTGCCAGCAGCTCCACCGGGACACATTATCAGCCCCAGCATTTT.

The chain couples TRBV9 to TRBJ2-3, with D possibly being TRBD1 or TRBD2 (5 bases each). V shed 3 bases and J shed 4 bases, with 18 bases lying between them. The germline V gene encodes CDR1 SGDLS and CDR2 YYNGEE. The CDR3 spans 16 residues. CDR3 region: CASSESPPGPADTQYF. The CDR3 DNA sequence: TGTGCCAGCAGCGAGAGCCCCCCGGGGCCGGCAGATACGCAGTATTTT.

This sequence joins TRBV19 and TRBJ1-1; no definite D call. Germline V gives CDR1 LNHDA, CDR2 SQIVND (reference sequence). The V end was cut by 6 bases, the J end by 3 bases, with 17 bases between. This CDR3 has 15 amino acids. Here the CDR3 reads CASSMAPRGDTEAFF. The CDR3 DNA follows: TGTGCCAGTAGCATGGCCCCCCGGGGTGACACTGAAGCTTTCTTT.

The chain's CDR3 is CASSFTPRGRETQYF. As DNA, the CDR3 is TGCGCCAGCAGCTTCACCCCCAGGGGGCGGGAGACCCAGTACTTC. The chain carries TRBV5-1 and TRBJ2-5; 8 positions match TRBD1. With V trimmed by 2 bases and J by 5 bases, 8 bases remained unmatched. CDR1 is SGHRS and CDR2 is YFSETQ in the germline V gene. The CDR3 runs to 15 residues.

This chain connects TRBV29-1 to TRBJ2-1; TRBD1 agrees at 9 bases. There are 14 residues in the CDR3. Germline V CDR1 and CDR2: SQVTM, ANQGSEA. The V and J ends lost 3 bases and 5 bases, in that order; junction bases with no gene match: 5. The CDR3 loop is CSVDAGTGNNEQFF. For the CDR3, the DNA is TGCAGCGTTGATGCCGGGACAGGGAACAATGAGCAGTTCTTC.

The V gene is TRBV6-4, the J gene TRBJ1-2; 7 bases align to TRBD1. CDR1 is MRHNA and CDR2 is SNTAGT in the germline V gene. The CDR3 contains 12 residues. With 10 bases clipped from V and 1 base from J, the junction kept 3 bases outside the gene matches. CDR3: CATRQGNYGYTF. The DNA of the CDR3 is TGTGCCACCCGACAGGGTAACTATGGCTACACCTTC.